This T cell receptor beta chain was retrieved from a study of blood T cells in healthy people across ages (dated by TCRdb to 2014 to 2015). In the study overall: In model experiments, template switching captured roughly one uniquely barcoded TCR beta cDNA molecule for every two T cells. To track age-related changes in TCR beta repertoire diversity, the study relied on deep sequencing normalized with unique cDNA molecular identifiers. Four age groups were formed from the donors: young (average approximately 15 years), middle-aged (approximately 40), aged (62) and long-lived (approximately 78). Donors of different ages were randomly distributed across sequencing lanes to avoid experimental bias. For two donors (one aged 18 to 30 and one aged 80 or older), the study analyzed two additional independent replicas of 1 million unique cDNA reads from the same blood draw. Paper-wide results and their limitations: Compared with the aged group, the long-lived group had more naive CD4+ T cells, fewer expanded clones and increased TCR diversity, suggesting age selection. Conclusive comparison of naive and antigen-experienced compartments was prevented by the profiling of bulk unsorted PBMCs. Estimates of total diversity from one million sequenced T cells were regarded as lower bounds and underestimates. A strong correlation was found between observed TCR beta diversity and the percentage of naive T cells measured by flow cytometry. As age increased, observed TCR beta diversity per million T cells dropped in a roughly linear way, and a significant reduction was already evident by age about 40. Because the CMV infection status of the donors was unknown, age-related changes in expanded clonotypes may potentially have been confounded.

Libraries were constructed by 5' RACE. This sample was sequenced with an Illumina HiSeq 2500. The second PCR ran for roughly 7 to 11 cycles and used a J-beta primer mix along with a sample-barcoded 5' primer. A unique molecular identifier was introduced onto each TCR beta cDNA molecule by a template-switch 5' adaptor carrying 12 random nucleotides. Each sample yielded at least 3 million CDR3-containing paired-end reads. First-strand cDNA synthesis was performed from all RNA using the Mint cDNA synthesis kit, with priming by a TRBC-specific oligonucleotide. Following uracil-DNA glycosylase treatment, all cDNA underwent a first 18-cycle PCR with the universal primers M1SS and BC2_uni_R. As for the original processing: Each sample was normalized by randomly selecting 1 million high-quality reads, each carrying a distinct molecular identifier. Reads sharing molecular identifiers were discarded rather than binned into consensus sequences. MiTCR, set to a Q25 quality threshold and the strictest error-elimination algorithm, was used for CDR3 identification, clonotype clustering and error correction. A nonparametric unseen species model with Euler transformation was used to estimate lower-bound total TCR beta diversity. TCRdb redid the processing of the public reads, applying fastp at Q25 and MiXCR, and retained in-frame beta chains. CDR3 protein duplicates are merged, each entry listing the most common genes and DNA. What appears here as the V and J calls and clone size reflects TCRdb's work, not the paper's. The sample profile shows hundreds of thousands of distinct CDR3 sequences; 40% to 45% of them were found once. The ten largest account for 25% to 35% of the sample.

The 35 to 40 donors, aged about 6 to 95 years, were systemically healthy Caucasian individuals from Russia. Each donor gave about 11 milliliters of peripheral blood, drawn into EDTA-treated Vacutainer tubes. PBMCs were isolated by Ficoll-Paque density-gradient centrifugation, with at least 6 million obtained per sample. Total RNA, at least 5 micrograms per sample, was extracted from PBMCs with Trizol reagent. For every donor, an aliquot of PBMCs went through flow cytometry to measure the percentages of naive CD45RAhigh/CD27high T cells. Concerning this clonotype: The clone's antigen remains unknown. Base qualities are not at hand, and no much larger clone is one base apart.

Trimming removed 3 bases from V and 8 bases from J, leaving 11 bases between the germline ends. As encoded in the germline V gene (reference sequence), CDR1 is LGHDT while CDR2 is YNNKEL. Reading from cysteine to phenylalanine, the CDR3 counts 13 amino acids. Left in the record is the CDR3 DNA by itself, 39 bases read in frame from the first base. The rearranged segments are TRBV3-1 and TRBJ2-1; D gene: possibly TRBD1, on 6 matching bases. The sample taken for sequencing was blood. This TCR came from a man older than 75 in good health. The CDR3 amino acid sequence is: CASSHRRGYEQFF. The DNA is TGTGCCAGCAGCCATCGCAGGGGCTATGAGCAGTTCTTC.